The 28 T cell receptor beta chains below come from one sample, sequenced in a study of blood T cell repertoires in COVID-19. The method was immunoSEQ multiplex PCR; TCRdb's version includes in-frame clones alone and lacks a portion of them. The sample has under 150,000 clones, roughly 90% seen once. The sample comprised peripheral blood. The source of these receptors is a man aged 45 to 65 with active or convalescent COVID-19.

This chain connects TRBV29-1 to TRBJ1-2; 7 nucleotides line up with TRBD1. The CDR3 has 15 amino acids. The V gene's germline CDR1 is SQVTM and CDR2 ANQGSEA. V was pared by 6 bases and J by 6 bases, with 16 bases of the junction left unmatched. The CDR3 DNA reads TGCAGCGTCGTAACCCAGAGGGGGCATATGGATGGCTACACCTTC. This codes for CSVVTQRGHMDGYTF.

J is TRBJ2-7 and V is TRBV7-2, with 7 bases fitting TRBD2. V shed 6 bases, J shed 1 base, and the junction held 6 bases outside the gene matches. Germline assignment: CDR1 SGHTA and CDR2 FQGNSA. This CDR3 has 14 amino acids. The CDR3, as DNA: TGTGCCAGCAGAAAAACTAGCGTATCCTACGAGCAGTACTTC. Its translation is CASRKTSVSYEQYF.

This clone has only one observation. This chain connects TRBV7-2 to TRBJ1-2, with D uncertain. Trimming left V 7 bases short and J 5 bases short, with 17 bases between. The CDR3 has 14 residues. In germline, CDR1 is SGHTA, CDR2 FQGNSA. The CDR3 sequence: CASTLTTLSYGYTF. In DNA, the CDR3 is TGTGCCAGCACCCTCACGACACTCTCTTATGGCTACACCTTC.

This clone was seen just once. The gene calls are TRBV7-9 and TRBJ2-7; tentative D call: TRBD1 (6 bases). Between the trimmed V and J ends, which lost 6 bases and 3 bases, there was a span of 12 bases. Looked up from germline, CDR1 is SEHNR and CDR2 is FQNEAQ (reference sequence). The CDR3 covers 13 residues. DNA for the CDR3: TGTGCCAGCAGTCGGGACACTCGCTACGAGCAGTACTTC. This codes for CASSRDTRYEQYF.

CDR3 protein: CASSYRTGGRNSPLHF. CDR3 bases: TGTGCCAGCAGTTACAGGACAGGGGGCCGTAATTCACCCCTCCACTTT. This chain uses TRBV6-5 with TRBJ1-6, with TRBD1 identical over 11 bases. Germline trimming cut 2 bases from V and 6 bases from J; bases unmatched to any gene: 3. CDR3 size: 16 residues. CDR1 is MNHEY, CDR2 SVGAGI, per germline.

The CDR3 DNA reads TGTGCCAGCAGTTTTCTTCCTAATGAAAAACTGTTTTTT. This sequence encodes CASSFLPNEKLFF. The chain has TRBV27 and TRBJ1-4; D not certain. The V gene's germline CDR1 is MNHEY and CDR2 SMNVEV (reference sequence). This CDR3 region has 13 residues. Trimming took off 3 bases at V and 3 bases at J, with 5 bases between the two ends.

The chain carries TRBV27 and TRBJ1-2; D perhaps matches TRBD1 (5 bases). In germline, CDR1 is MNHEY, CDR2 SMNVEV (reference sequence). This CDR3 is 11 amino acids long. The V end was cut by 8 bases, the J end by 2 bases, with 6 bases between. The CDR3 loop reads CASRGNYGYTF. The CDR3 coding sequence is TGTGCCAGCCGGGGGAACTATGGCTACACCTTC.

The chain joins TRBV6-1 to TRBJ1-2; D might be TRBD1 (6 bases). The V end lost 1 base, the J end lost 7 bases, and 10 bases lay between the germline ends. The CDR3 sequence is 13 residues long. The V gene's germline CDR1 is MNHNS and CDR2 SASEGT. The CDR3 protein is CASSEGTGFGYTF. CDR3 sequence (DNA): TGTGCCAGCAGTGAAGGTACAGGGTTTGGCTACACCTTC.

The chain is built from TRBV25-1 and TRBJ1-2, with D unclear. CDR3 length: 13 residues. The V end was cut by 3 bases, the J end by 2 bases, with 7 bases between. Germline CDR1 and CDR2: MGHDK and SYGVNS. The CDR3 DNA reads as TGTGCCAGCAGTGACCCAGTAAACTATGGCTACACCTTC. This codes for CASSDPVNYGYTF.

In its sample, this clone was seen once. This chain joins TRBV10-3 and TRBJ2-5; D is ambiguous. Between the trimmed V and J ends, which lost 0 bases and 3 bases, there was a span of 5 bases. Germline values: CDR1 ENHRY, CDR2 SYGVKD. The CDR3 length is 13 residues. The CDR3 DNA sequence: TGTGCCATCAGTGAGTCTGAGGAAGAGACCCAGTACTTC. The encoded protein is CAISESEEETQYF.

This sequence joins TRBV5-1 and TRBJ2-1; D is perhaps TRBD2 (6 bases). The CDR3 spans 17 residues. CDR1 and CDR2 (germline): SGHRS, YFSETQ. V gave up 4 bases and J gave up 10 bases, with 27 bases separating them. CDR3 amino acids: CASSGSSGLFSAVEQFF. Written as DNA, the CDR3 is TGCGCCAGCAGCGGATCTTCGGGACTCTTCTCGGCAGTGGAGCAGTTCTTC.

The rearrangement links TRBV10-3 to TRBJ2-3, with D uncertain. Germline assignment: CDR1 ENHRY and CDR2 SYGVKD. The CDR3 contains 13 residues. V was cut by 0 bases and J by 6 bases, with 7 bases left in between. Written as DNA, the CDR3 is TGTGCCATCAGTGAGTCGTTCGGGGATACGCAGTATTTT. It yields the protein CAISESFGDTQYF.

The genes are TRBV3-1 (or the pseudogene TRBV3-2) and TRBJ2-7; TRBD2 aligns across 7 bases. J lost 6 bases, V lost 0 bases, and 8 bases had no gene match. There are 15 residues in the CDR3. CDR1 is LGHDT and CDR2 is YNNKEL in the germline V gene (reference sequence). The CDR3 DNA follows: TGTGCCAGCAGCCAAGAAGGAGGGAGGGAGGGCGAGCAGTACTTC. Translating gives CASSQEGGREGEQYF.

The rearrangement joins TRBV7-9 to TRBJ2-1; 7 bases agree with TRBD2. This CDR3 contains 18 residues. V gave up 2 bases and J gave up 7 bases; unmatched junction bases: 17. Germline V gene sequence: CDR1 SEHNR, CDR2 FQNEAQ (reference sequence). The CDR3 nucleotides are TGTGCCAGCAGCTTACTACGGGGCTCTGGTCTAGCGGAAAATGAGCAGTTCTTC. Its protein is CASSLLRGSGLAENEQFF.

CDR3 sequence (DNA): TGTGCCAGCTCCACTGCAGCAGGGGGCTCTGGAAACACCATATATTTT. Residues: CASSTAAGGSGNTIYF. This chain joins TRBV18 and TRBJ1-3, with 7 bases aligning to TRBD1. CDR3 length equals 16 residues. Germline lookup yields CDR1 KGHSH and CDR2 LQKENI. J gave up 0 bases and V 6 bases, and 8 bases lay outside the gene matches.

The rearrangement links TRBV28 to TRBJ1-1; D gene uncertain. There are 15 residues in the CDR3. Trimming removed 6 bases at V and 3 bases at J, with 17 bases between. Looked up from germline, CDR1 is MDHEN and CDR2 is SYDVKM. The CDR3 region is CASSRRFSQDTEAFF. The CDR3 coding sequence is TGTGCCAGCAGCCGACGGTTCAGCCAGGACACTGAAGCTTTCTTT.

The rearrangement links TRBV5-4 to TRBJ2-5; weak D call: TRBD2 (6 bases). This CDR3 comprises 13 residues. Per germline, CDR1 SGHNT and CDR2 YYREEE (reference sequence). Trimming pared 1 base from V and 5 bases from J, leaving 9 bases between. The CDR3 reads CASSLSGGETQYF. CDR3 DNA: TGTGCCAGCAGCTTGAGTGGGGGGGAGACCCAGTACTTC.

V is TRBV28 and J is TRBJ2-1; D is uncertain. V was clipped by 5 bases and J by 0 bases, with 11 bases between them. Germline V gene data show CDR1 as MDHEN and CDR2 as SYDVKM. This CDR3 region has 15 residues. The CDR3 DNA reads as TGTGCCAGCAGTGGGCCCGGCGACTCCTACAATGAGCAGTTCTTC. It encodes CASSGPGDSYNEQFF. Full variable domain (rest looked up from reference TRBV28 and TRBJ2-1): DVKVTQSSRYLVKRTGEKVFLECVQDMDHENMFWYRQDPGLGLRLIYFSYDVKMKEKGDIPEGYSVSREKKERFSLILESASTNQTSMYLCASSGPGDSYNEQFFGPGTRLTVL.

This rearrangement joins TRBV28 to TRBJ1-2; 8 nucleotides match TRBD1. The CDR3 runs 15 residues. Germline V gene data show CDR1 as MDHEN and CDR2 as SYDVKM. V was clipped by 4 bases and J by 2 bases; unmatched bases: 6. CDR3 amino acids: CASSSVSGGNYGYTF. As DNA, the CDR3 is TGTGCCAGCAGTTCCGTTTCAGGGGGCAACTATGGCTACACCTTC.

This clone was observed a handful of times. DNA for the CDR3: TGTGCCAGCAGTTTAGCGGGAGGGCCCTACGAGCAGTACTTC. This encodes CASSLAGGPYEQYF. V gene TRBV28 combines with J gene TRBJ2-7; 9 nucleotides agree with TRBD2. V was clipped by 2 bases and J by 2 bases; unmatched bases: 1. CDR1 is MDHEN, CDR2 SYDVKM, per germline. The CDR3 consists of 14 residues.

The V and J genes are TRBV7-3 and TRBJ2-3; D gene ambiguous. The CDR3 consists of 12 residues. From germline, CDR1 is SGHTA and CDR2 FQGTGA. Trimming shortened V by 5 bases and J by 0 bases, and 3 bases separated the two germline ends. The CDR3 DNA reads as TGTGCCAGCAGCCTGAGCACAGATACGCAGTATTTT. This encodes CASSLSTDTQYF.

The chain employs TRBV27 and TRBJ1-5, with 7 positions matching TRBD1. After removal of 5 bases from V and 8 bases from J, the junction contained 12 bases not matched to a gene. This CDR3 is 15 amino acids long. Looked up from germline, CDR1 is MNHEY and CDR2 is SMNVEV (reference sequence). The CDR3 DNA reads TGTGCCAGCAGTCCAGACCCGACAGGGACAGAGCCCCAGCATTTT. Protein sequence: CASSPDPTGTEPQHF.

The chain has TRBV21-1 and TRBJ1-6; the table's D call TRBD1 went unverified against the DNA. TRBV21-1 is an annotated pseudogene. CDR3 length: 16 amino acids. The DNA for the CDR3 is TGTGCCAGCAGTCTGGGGGAATGGACAGGTAACTCACCCCTCCACTTT. It encodes CASSLGEWTGNSPLHF.

V is TRBV4-1 and J is TRBJ2-7; D ambiguous. The V gene lost 0 bases and the J gene lost 2 bases, with 8 bases spanning the gap. Germline loops: CDR1 MGHRA, CDR2 YSYEKL. The CDR3 has 14 amino acids. The DNA of the CDR3 is TGCGCCAGCAGCCAAGATACGGTCCCCTACGAGCAGTACTTC. Its protein product is CASSQDTVPYEQYF.

This clone was observed a single time. V gene TRBV5-1 combines with J gene TRBJ2-3; tentatively, D is TRBD2 (6 bases). Germline V gene lookup returns CDR1 SGHRS and CDR2 YFSETQ. CDR3 length: 15 amino acids. V was pared by 2 bases and J by 4 bases, with 14 bases between. The CDR3 loop is CASSLGGGQADTQYF. DNA for the CDR3: TGCGCCAGCAGCTTAGGTGGAGGGCAGGCAGATACGCAGTATTTT.

The V gene is TRBV28, the J gene TRBJ2-7; 11 nucleotides align to TRBD1. J was trimmed by 9 bases and V by 3 bases; bases with no gene match: 4. The CDR3 loop spans 13 amino acids. The germline gives CDR1 MDHEN, CDR2 SYDVKM. CDR3 bases: TGTGCCAGCAGTTTGGACAGGGGGCTGGGGCAGTACTTC. Amino acids: CASSLDRGLGQYF. The full variable domain, its missing parts supplied by reference TRBV28 and TRBJ2-7, is DVKVTQSSRYLVKRTGEKVFLECVQDMDHENMFWYRQDPGLGLRLIYFSYDVKMKEKGDIPEGYSVSREKKERFSLILESASTNQTSMYLCASSLDRGLGQYFGPGTRLTVT.

The table lists this clone with a count of one. The chain couples TRBV6-6 to TRBJ2-3; D is uncertain. This CDR3 has 15 residues. The germline gives CDR1 MNHNY, CDR2 SVGAGI (reference sequence). Trimming pared 6 bases from V and 0 bases from J, leaving 13 bases between. CDR3 sequence reads: CASSPTRSSTDTQYF. CDR3 DNA: TGTGCCAGCAGCCCGACACGATCTAGCACAGATACGCAGTATTTT.

The V call is TRBV27, the J call TRBJ2-1; 8 nucleotides agree with TRBD1. This CDR3 has 14 residues. Losses at the gene ends were 0 bases for V and 8 bases for J; bases not matched to a gene: 3. Germline assignment: CDR1 MNHEY and CDR2 SMNVEV (reference sequence). The CDR3 sequence: CASSLSFRGHEQFF. The CDR3 DNA sequence: TGTGCCAGCAGTTTATCGTTCAGGGGGCATGAGCAGTTCTTC.